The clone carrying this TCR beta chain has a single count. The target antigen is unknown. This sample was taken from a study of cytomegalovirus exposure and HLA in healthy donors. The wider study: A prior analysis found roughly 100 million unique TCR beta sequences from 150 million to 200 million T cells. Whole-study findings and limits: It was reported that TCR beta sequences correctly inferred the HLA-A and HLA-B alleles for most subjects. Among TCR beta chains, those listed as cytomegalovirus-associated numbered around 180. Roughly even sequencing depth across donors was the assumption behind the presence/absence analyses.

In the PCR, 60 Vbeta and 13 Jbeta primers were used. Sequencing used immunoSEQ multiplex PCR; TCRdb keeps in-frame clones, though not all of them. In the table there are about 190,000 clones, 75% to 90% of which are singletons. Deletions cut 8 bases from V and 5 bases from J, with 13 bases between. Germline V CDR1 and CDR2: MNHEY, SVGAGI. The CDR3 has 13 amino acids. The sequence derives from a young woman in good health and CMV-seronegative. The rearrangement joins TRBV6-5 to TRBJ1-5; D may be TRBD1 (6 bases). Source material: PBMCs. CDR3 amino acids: CASQLRGDQPQHF. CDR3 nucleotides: TGTGCCAGCCAACTCAGGGGCGATCAGCCCCAGCATTTT.